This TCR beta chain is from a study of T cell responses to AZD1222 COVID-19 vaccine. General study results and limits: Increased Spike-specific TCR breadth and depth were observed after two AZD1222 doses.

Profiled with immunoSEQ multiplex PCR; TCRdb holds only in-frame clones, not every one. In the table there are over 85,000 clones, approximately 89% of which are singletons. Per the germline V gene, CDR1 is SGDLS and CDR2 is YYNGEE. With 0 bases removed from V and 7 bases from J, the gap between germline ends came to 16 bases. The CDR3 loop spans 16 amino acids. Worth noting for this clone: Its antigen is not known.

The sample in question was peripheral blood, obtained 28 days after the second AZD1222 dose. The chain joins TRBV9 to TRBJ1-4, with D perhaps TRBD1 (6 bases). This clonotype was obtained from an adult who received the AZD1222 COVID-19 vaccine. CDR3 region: CASSVAEGRGGEKLFF. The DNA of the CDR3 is TGTGCCAGCAGCGTAGCTGAGGGCAGGGGTGGTGAAAAACTGTTTTTT.